These 18 T cell receptor beta chains were sequenced from one sample in a study of Ad26.COV2.S vaccination and SARS-CoV-2 variants. This table comes from immunoSEQ multiplex PCR, and its TCRdb copy is limited to in-frame clones, with some not included. The profile covers about 420,000 clones, with approximately 87% appearing a single time and around 3.6% taken by the ten largest. Treatment noted: approximately 18 received Ad26.COV2.S at low or high dose, single or two shots; five or six received placebo; per-sample allocation not given. Day 63 after the first injection of vaccine or placebo was the sampling time. The material was peripheral blood, obtained in a trial of Ad26.COV2.S vaccine versus placebo. The receptors shown here come from a person aged 18-60 years who received the Ad26.COV2.S COVID-19 vaccine or a placebo.

This rearrangement joins TRBV28 to TRBJ2-3, with 9 bases matching TRBD1. The CDR3 consists of 16 residues. Germline lookup yields CDR1 MDHEN and CDR2 SYDVKM. The ends lost 6 bases at V and 2 bases at J; junction bases unmatched: 9. The CDR3 reads CASSFPGDRDTDTQYF. CDR3 DNA: TGTGCCAGCAGCTTTCCCGGGGACAGGGACACAGATACGCAGTATTTT.

The chain links TRBV2 to TRBJ2-2; D not resolved. The CDR3 length is 12 residues. Germline V gene sequence: CDR1 SNHLY, CDR2 FYNNEI. V was clipped by 7 bases and J by 4 bases, with 7 bases between them. The CDR3 loop is CASTPLTGELFF. The CDR3 nucleotides read TGTGCCAGCACCCCACTCACCGGGGAGCTGTTTTTT. The variable domain in full, with the rest retrieved from reference TRBV2 and TRBJ2-2, is EPEVTQTPSHQVTQMGQEVILRCVPISNHLYFYWYRQILGQKVEFLVSFYNNEISEKSEIFDDQFSVERPDGSNFTLKIRSTKLEDSAMYFCASTPLTGELFFGEGSRLTVL.

The genes are TRBV5-1 and TRBJ2-7, with D perhaps given as TRBD1 or TRBD2 (5 bases each). Between the trimmed V and J ends, which lost 2 bases and 7 bases, there was a span of 16 bases. The germline V gene has CDR1 SGHRS and CDR2 YFSETQ. The CDR3 totals 14 residues. The CDR3 sequence is CASSFYGGVREQYF. The DNA for the CDR3 is TGCGCCAGCAGCTTTTATGGGGGAGTGAGGGAGCAGTACTTC. The variable domain in full, completed from reference TRBV5-1 and TRBJ2-7, reads KAGVTQTPRYLIKTRGQQVTLSCSPISGHRSVSWYQQTPGQGLQFLFEYFSETQRNKGNFPGRFSGRQFSNSRSEMNVSTLELGDSALYLCASSFYGGVREQYFGPGTRLTVT.

This chain connects TRBV9 to TRBJ2-2, with D unclear. The CDR3 sequence is 15 residues long. V dropped 3 bases and J dropped 7 bases, with 16 bases sitting between them. Germline CDR1 reads SGDLS; CDR2 reads YYNGEE. CDR3 sequence reads: CASSAHSNLIGELFF. The CDR3 DNA is TGTGCCAGCAGCGCTCACAGTAATCTCATCGGGGAGCTGTTTTTT. The full variable domain, in which reference TRBV9 and TRBJ2-2 provide the parts outside the CDR3, is DSGVTQTPKHLITATGQRVTLRCSPRSGDLSVYWYQQSLDQGLQFLIQYYNGEERAKGNILERFSAQQFPDLHSELNLSSLELGDSALYFCASSAHSNLIGELFFGEGSRLTVL.

The genes are TRBV15 and TRBJ1-3; 8 nucleotides match TRBD1. The V and J ends lost 0 bases and 2 bases, in that order; junction bases with no gene match: 0. The CDR3 is made up of 15 amino acids. CDR1 LNHNV and CDR2 YYDKDF come from the germline V gene (reference sequence). CDR3 sequence: CATSRDRGPGNTIYF. DNA for the CDR3: TGTGCCACCAGCAGAGACAGGGGGCCTGGAAACACCATATATTTT.

This clone came up once. The same CDR3 can be traced to other DNA sequences in this sample. The gene calls are TRBV3-1 (or the pseudogene TRBV3-2) and TRBJ1-3, with a possible D match to TRBD1 (6 bases). Looked up from germline, CDR1 is LGHDT and CDR2 is YNNKEL (reference sequence). Trimming shortened V by 3 bases and J by 0 bases, and 6 bases separated the two germline ends. This CDR3 contains 14 residues. The CDR3: CASSQDSSGNTIYF. Written as DNA, the CDR3 is TGTGCCAGCAGCCAGGACAGCTCTGGAAACACCATATATTTT.

The chain is built from TRBV15 and TRBJ2-5; D is unclear. CDR3 length: 13 residues. Trimming shortened V by 5 bases and J by 5 bases, and 12 bases separated the two germline ends. From germline, CDR1 is LNHNV and CDR2 YYDKDF (reference sequence). CDR3 nucleotides: TGTGCCACCAGCTCGGTCCGGTGGGAGACCCAGTACTTC. It specifies CATSSVRWETQYF. Using reference TRBV15 and TRBJ2-5 for the parts outside the CDR3, the full variable domain is DAMVIQNPRYQVTQFGKPVTLSCSQTLNHNVMYWYQQKSSQAPKLLFHYYDKDFNNEADTPDNFQSRRPNTSFCFLDIRSPGLGDTAMYLCATSSVRWETQYFGPGTRLLVL.

The chain recombines TRBV6-6 with TRBJ1-6, with 10 bases aligning to TRBD1. V was pared by 6 bases and J by 7 bases, with 6 bases of the junction left unmatched. The CDR3 loop spans 15 amino acids. Germline V gene lookup returns CDR1 MNHNY and CDR2 SVGAGI (reference sequence). In nucleotides, the CDR3 is TGTGCCAGCAGCAAGACAGGGGGCGGCAATTCACCCCTCCACTTT. This gives the protein CASSKTGGGNSPLHF.

This sequence joins TRBV4-1 and TRBJ1-4; D is ambiguous. Germline loops: CDR1 MGHRA, CDR2 YSYEKL. The CDR3 length is 15 residues. The V end was cut by 3 bases, the J end by 3 bases, with 11 bases between. CDR3 DNA: TGCGCCAGCAGCCACAACAGAGGACCTAATGAAAAACTGTTTTTT. It translates to CASSHNRGPNEKLFF.

V is TRBV12-5 and J is TRBJ1-2; 8 nucleotides agree with TRBD1. The CDR3 is 14 amino acids. Germline V gives CDR1 LGHNT, CDR2 FRNRAP. The junction had 5 bases not matched to a gene; V was cut back by 5 bases and J by 3 bases. CDR3 DNA sequence: TGTGCTAGTGGTATCACAGGGGGAGACTATGGCTACACCTTC. Translation: CASGITGGDYGYTF.

Written as DNA, the CDR3 is TGTGCCAGCTCACTTACGAGGCAGGGAAGGACTGGGGCCAACGTCCTGACTTTC. Its protein is CASSLTRQGRTGANVLTF. The J gene is TRBJ2-6, the V gene TRBV18; TRBD1 is a possible D gene (5 bases). V was cut by 4 bases and J by 2 bases, with 18 bases left in between. The CDR3 covers 18 residues. Germline-derived CDR1 and CDR2 are KGHSH and LQKENI.

The chain combines TRBV19 with TRBJ2-7, with D uncertain. Germline assignment: CDR1 LNHDA and CDR2 SQIVND (reference sequence). V lost 1 base and J 2 bases, leaving 9 bases between the germline ends. The CDR3 has 14 residues. The CDR3 bases are TGTGCCAGTAGTATAGCAGGCAGAACCTACGAGCAGTACTTC. It specifies CASSIAGRTYEQYF.

The chain couples TRBV18 to TRBJ2-7; D gene unclear. There are 12 residues in the CDR3. V shed 3 bases and J shed 5 bases, with 8 bases lying between them. The germline CDR1 and CDR2 sequences are KGHSH and LQKENI. Here the CDR3 DNA reads TGTGCCAGCTCACCTACGCTCCACGAGCAGTACTTC. Translated: CASSPTLHEQYF.

A single count supports this clone. V usage is TRBV19 and J usage is TRBJ1-6, with a possible D match to TRBD1 (5 bases). This CDR3 has 13 residues. Per the germline V gene, CDR1 is LNHDA and CDR2 is SQIVND (reference sequence). V was trimmed by 5 bases and J by 7 bases, leaving 9 bases between them. The CDR3 reads CASSADKNSPLHF. CDR3 coding DNA: TGTGCCAGTAGTGCGGACAAGAATTCACCCCTCCACTTT.

This chain links TRBV27 with TRBJ2-3; D gene ambiguous. This CDR3 is built from 15 residues. Germline CDR1 is MNHEY and CDR2 is SMNVEV (reference sequence). V dropped 9 bases and J dropped 2 bases, with 18 bases sitting between them. The CDR3 DNA reads TGTGCCAGTCGAGGTCCAAGATCGCCCACAGATACGCAGTATTTT. Its protein product is CASRGPRSPTDTQYF.

V usage is TRBV19 and J usage is TRBJ2-7, with TRBD1 identical over 8 bases. The V segment lost 5 bases and the J segment 3 bases; nucleotides outside the gene matches: 3. The CDR3 spans 13 residues. The germline V gene has CDR1 LNHDA and CDR2 SQIVND (reference sequence). This chain's CDR3 is CASSLQGVYEQYF. The CDR3 nucleotides are TGTGCCAGTAGTTTACAGGGGGTCTACGAGCAGTACTTC.

The chain employs TRBV10-1 and TRBJ2-3; unclear D gene. Trimming left V 3 bases short and J 1 base short, with 5 bases between. Germline V gene lookup returns CDR1 WNHNN and CDR2 SYGVQD (reference sequence). The length of the CDR3 is 13 residues. The DNA for the CDR3 is TGCGCCAGCAGTGACTGGGGCACAGATACGCAGTATTTT. Its translation is CASSDWGTDTQYF.

Remarks on this clone: An end of the junction does not agree with germline; a read error may underlie this. This rearrangement joins TRBV6-1 to TRBJ2-3, with 12 bases identical to TRBD2. This CDR3 is built from 17 residues. Per the germline V gene, CDR1 is MNHNS and CDR2 is SASEGT. CDR3 loop: CASREATSGGPTDTQYF. The CDR3 bases are TGTGCCAGCAGAGAAGCGACTAGCGGGGGCCCCACAGATACGCAGTATTTT.